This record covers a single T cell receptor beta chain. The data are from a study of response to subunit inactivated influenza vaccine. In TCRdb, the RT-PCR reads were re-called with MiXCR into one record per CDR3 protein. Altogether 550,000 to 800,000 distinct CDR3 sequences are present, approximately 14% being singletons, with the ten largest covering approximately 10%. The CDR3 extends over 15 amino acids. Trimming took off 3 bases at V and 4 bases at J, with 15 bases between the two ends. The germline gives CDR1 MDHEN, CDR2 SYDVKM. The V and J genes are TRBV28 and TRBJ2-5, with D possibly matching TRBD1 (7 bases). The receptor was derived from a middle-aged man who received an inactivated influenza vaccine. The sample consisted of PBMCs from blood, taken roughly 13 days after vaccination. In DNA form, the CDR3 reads TGTGCCAGCAGTTTGGTCTCAGGGGGGCGAGAGACCCAGTACTTC. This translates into CASSLVSGGRETQYF. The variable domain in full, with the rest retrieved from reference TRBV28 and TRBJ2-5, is DVKVTQSSRYLVKRTGEKVFLECVQDMDHENMFWYRQDPGLGLRLIYFSYDVKMKEKGDIPEGYSVSREKKERFSLILESASTNQTSMYLCASSLVSGGRETQYFGPGTRLLVL.